This T cell receptor (beta chain) was recovered during a study of cytomegalovirus exposure and HLA in healthy donors. At the level of the study: The roughly 700 first-cohort repertoires shared a platform with the approximately 110 validation repertoires, as reported in a later analysis.

This clone was recorded a few times. V was cut by 2 bases and J by 2 bases, with 16 bases left in between. The CDR3 covers 16 residues. The germline V gene encodes CDR1 SNHLY and CDR2 FYNNEI. Only in-frame clones appear in the TCRdb table, and some are missing; sequencing was by immunoSEQ multiplex PCR. The table has 150,000 to 200,000 clones, around 85% seen once. The chain is built from TRBV2 and TRBJ2-7, with D hard to call. The origin of this receptor is a man aged 18-30 years in good health and CMV-seropositive. Sequencing was done on a sample of PBMCs. This CDR3 is CASSELSRRMAYEQYF. The DNA for the CDR3 is TGTGCCAGCAGTGAATTAAGTAGGCGGATGGCCTACGAGCAGTACTTC.